This is a list of T cell receptor beta chains from one sample in a study of T cells in Graves' hyperthyroidism and ophthalmopathy. Via MiXCR, TCRdb re-called the multiplex PCR reads, giving one row per CDR3 protein. In the table there are 300,000 to 400,000 distinct CDR3 sequences, around a sixth of which are singletons. Sample: blood. The origin of the receptors is a woman aged 50 to 65 with Graves' hyperthyroidism. Each CDR3 is given with its conserved first and last residue. D genes are given only for firm matches. Clone size appears in some rows only: once, few, many, or a class for an expanded clone.

v_call	d_call	clone_size	j_call	cdr3_nt	cdr3_aa
TRBV11-1	-	-	TRBJ1-1	TGTGCCAGCAGCCTCCGGCGGGGTTCAGAAGCTTTCTTT	CASSLRRGSEAFF
TRBV20-1	TRBD1	many	TRBJ2-2	TGCAGTGCGGCGACAGGGGGCGGCGGGGAGCTGTTTTTT	CSAATGGGGELFF
TRBV5-1	TRBD1	many	TRBJ1-5	TGCGCCAGCAGCCCGGACGGGGAGGGGGCTCAGCCCCAGCATTTT	CASSPDGEGAQPQHF
TRBV3-1	-	many	TRBJ1-6	TGTGCCAGCAGCAGAAACAGCGTTAATAATTCACCCCTCCACTTT	CASSRNSVNNSPLHF
TRBV9	-	-	TRBJ1-2	TGTGCCAGCAGCGTAGGAGGGGGTTTGGATATGGATGGCTACACCTTC	CASSVGGGLDMDGYTF
TRBV5-4	TRBD2	few	TRBJ2-7	TGTGCCAGCAGCTTGGCCGGGCTAGCGGGAGATCGCTACGAGCAGTACTTC	CASSLAGLAGDRYEQYF
TRBV2	TRBD1	few	TRBJ2-1	TGTGCCAGCAGGGCGACAGGGTCGCCTGAGCAGTTCTTC	CASRATGSPEQFF
TRBV20-1	TRBD1	few	TRBJ2-5	TGCAGTGCACACGGACAGGGCACTATCGTTTCACAAGAGACCCAGTACTTC	CSAHGQGTIVSQETQYF
TRBV12-3/TRBV12-4	-	many	TRBJ2-2	TGTGCCAGCAAACTAGCTGTTCCGGCCGGGGAGCTGTTTTTT	CASKLAVPAGELFF
TRBV20-1	-	few	TRBJ2-2	TGCAGTGCTAGAGGGGTTGAAACCGGGGAGCTGTTTTTT	CSARGVETGELFF
TRBV2	-	many	TRBJ1-4	TGTGCCAGCAGTGACGGGCGACTAAATGAAAAACTGTTTTTT	CASSDGRLNEKLFF
TRBV7-9	TRBD2	-	TRBJ2-1	TGTGCCAGCAGCTCATCAACTAGCGCCAGCTCCTACAATGAGCAGTTCTTC	CASSSSTSASSYNEQFF
TRBV12-3/TRBV12-4	-	few	TRBJ1-5	TGTGCCAGCAGTTTAGGGGGATGGCAACAGCCCCAGCATTTT	CASSLGGWQQPQHF
TRBV5-5	-	-	TRBJ2-1	TGTGCCAGCAGCTTGCTTCATGTGGATGAGCAGTTCTTC	CASSLLHVDEQFF
TRBV27	TRBD2	-	TRBJ2-7	TGTGCCAGCAGGGCCTTGACGGGAGGGGGAGAGCAGTACTTC	CASRALTGGGEQYF
TRBV3-1	TRBD2	many	TRBJ2-7	TGTGCCAGCAGCCAAGATTTTGCGGGAGGTACCTACGAGCAGTACTTC	CASSQDFAGGTYEQYF
TRBV6-1	-	few	TRBJ1-2	TGTGCCAGCAGTGGAGGGGACTATGGCTACACCTTC	CASSGGDYGYTF
TRBV28	-	many	TRBJ2-5	TGTGCCAGCAGTTTTGGGGGCGGGAGAGAGACCCAGTACTTC	CASSFGGGRETQYF
TRBV12-3/TRBV12-4	TRBD1	few	TRBJ2-7	TGTGCCAGCAGGCGCGCGATTTACTCTAACGGACAGGGGATATTCGGGGAGCAGTACTTC	CASRRAIYSNGQGIFGEQYF
TRBV20-1	-	many	TRBJ1-1	TGCAGTGCTAGAGATCGGGGAACTTTCTTT	CSARDRGTFF
TRBV12-3/TRBV12-4	TRBD1	many	TRBJ1-1	TGTGCCAGCAGTTTAATTGACAGGGGCACTGAAGCTTTCTTT	CASSLIDRGTEAFF
TRBV4-2	-	-	TRBJ1-6	TGTGCCAGCAGCCAAGATGAACAGGCGGCGGGTGGGAATTCACCCCTCCACTTT	CASSQDEQAAGGNSPLHF
TRBV5-1	-	few	TRBJ1-2	TGCGCCAGCAGCTTGGAACAGAACTATGGCTACACCTTC	CASSLEQNYGYTF
TRBV20-1	-	many	TRBJ2-7	TGCAGTGCTAGAGTTGGCGGGAACTACGAGCAGTACTTC	CSARVGGNYEQYF
TRBV5-1	-	few	TRBJ2-3	TGCGCCAGCAGCTTGGCGGGCCGATTTTTAGATACGCAGTATTTT	CASSLAGRFLDTQYF
TRBV30	TRBD2	many	TRBJ2-1	TGTGCCTGGAACGCAGCGGGAGTCAATGAGCAGTTCTTC	CAWNAAGVNEQFF
TRBV28	TRBD1	-	TRBJ1-5	TGTGCCAGCAGTCCCTATATCGGGACAGGGGGCCAGCCCCAGCATTTT	CASSPYIGTGGQPQHF
TRBV11-2	TRBD1	many	TRBJ2-7	TGTGCCAGCAGCTCACCCGCGACAGGGGGCTCCTACGAGCAGTACTTC	CASSSPATGGSYEQYF
TRBV20-1	-	few	TRBJ2-5	TGCAGTGCTCCCGGACAGAACCAAGAGACCCAGTACTTC	CSAPGQNQETQYF
TRBV7-3	TRBD2	many	TRBJ2-7	TGTGCCAGCAGCTTCAGGGACTACAACTACGAGCAGTACTTC	CASSFRDYNYEQYF
TRBV19	-	once	TRBJ2-1	TGTGCCAGTAGTATAGATGGGGGCGGCAATGAGCAGTTCTTC	CASSIDGGGNEQFF